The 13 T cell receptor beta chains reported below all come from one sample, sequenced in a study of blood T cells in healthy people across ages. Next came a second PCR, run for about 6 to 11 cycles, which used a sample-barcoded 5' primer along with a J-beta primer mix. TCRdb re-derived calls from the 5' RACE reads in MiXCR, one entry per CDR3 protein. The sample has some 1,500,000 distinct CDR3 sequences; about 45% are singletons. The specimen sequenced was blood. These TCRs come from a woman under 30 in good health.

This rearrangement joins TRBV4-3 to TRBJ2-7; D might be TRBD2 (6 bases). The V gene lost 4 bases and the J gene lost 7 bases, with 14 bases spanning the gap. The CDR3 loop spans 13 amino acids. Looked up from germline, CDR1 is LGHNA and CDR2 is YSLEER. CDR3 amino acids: CASSLLGRGEQYF. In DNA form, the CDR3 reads TGCGCCAGCAGCCTATTGGGACGGGGGGAGCAGTACTTC.

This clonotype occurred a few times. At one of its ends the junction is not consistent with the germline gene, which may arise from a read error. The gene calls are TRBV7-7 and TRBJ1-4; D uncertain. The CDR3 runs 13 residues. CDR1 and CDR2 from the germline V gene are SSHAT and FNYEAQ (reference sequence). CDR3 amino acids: CASTPNIGEKLFF. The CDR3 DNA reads TGTGCTAGCACCCCAAACATCGGCGAAAAACTGTTTTTT.

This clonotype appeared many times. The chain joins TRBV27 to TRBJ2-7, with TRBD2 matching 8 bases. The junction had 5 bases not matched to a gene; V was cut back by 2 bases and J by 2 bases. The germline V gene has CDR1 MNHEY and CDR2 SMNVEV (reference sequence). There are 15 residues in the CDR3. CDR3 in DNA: TGTGCCAGCAGTTTACGGGCGGGGGGACCCTACGAGCAGTACTTC. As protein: CASSLRAGGPYEQYF.

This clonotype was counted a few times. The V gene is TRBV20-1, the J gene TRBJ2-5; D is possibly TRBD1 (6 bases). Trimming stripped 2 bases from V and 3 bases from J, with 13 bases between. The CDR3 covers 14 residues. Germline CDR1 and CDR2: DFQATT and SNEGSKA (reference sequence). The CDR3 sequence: CSARRGGGKETQYF. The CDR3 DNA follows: TGCAGTGCTAGAAGAGGGGGTGGGAAAGAGACCCAGTACTTC.

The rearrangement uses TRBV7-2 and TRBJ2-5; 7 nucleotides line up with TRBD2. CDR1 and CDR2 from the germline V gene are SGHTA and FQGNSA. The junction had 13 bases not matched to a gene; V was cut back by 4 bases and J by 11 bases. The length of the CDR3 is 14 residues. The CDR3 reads CASSSGTNYNEQYF. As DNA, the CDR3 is TGTGCCAGCAGCTCAGGGACTAATTACAATGAGCAGTACTTC.

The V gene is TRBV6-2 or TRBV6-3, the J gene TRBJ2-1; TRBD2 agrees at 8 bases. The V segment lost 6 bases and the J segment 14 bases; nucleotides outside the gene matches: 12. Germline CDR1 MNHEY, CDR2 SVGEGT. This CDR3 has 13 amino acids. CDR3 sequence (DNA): TGTGCCAGCAGCTATAGCGGGGCCCGCTTGGAGTTCTTC. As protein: CASSYSGARLEFF.

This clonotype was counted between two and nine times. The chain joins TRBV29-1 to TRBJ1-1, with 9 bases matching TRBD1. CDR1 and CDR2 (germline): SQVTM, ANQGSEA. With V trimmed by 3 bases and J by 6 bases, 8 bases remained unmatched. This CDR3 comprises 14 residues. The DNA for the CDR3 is TGCAGCGTTGACAGGGGACAGGGTGAGGCTGAAGCTTTCTTT. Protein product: CSVDRGQGEAEAFF.

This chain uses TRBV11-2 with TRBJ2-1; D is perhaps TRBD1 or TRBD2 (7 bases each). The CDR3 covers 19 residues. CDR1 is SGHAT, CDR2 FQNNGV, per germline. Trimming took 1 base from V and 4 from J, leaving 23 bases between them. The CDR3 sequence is CASSLVRDRAGAFYNEQFF. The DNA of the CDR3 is TGTGCCAGCAGCTTAGTGCGAGACAGGGCGGGGGCCTTTTACAATGAGCAGTTCTTC.

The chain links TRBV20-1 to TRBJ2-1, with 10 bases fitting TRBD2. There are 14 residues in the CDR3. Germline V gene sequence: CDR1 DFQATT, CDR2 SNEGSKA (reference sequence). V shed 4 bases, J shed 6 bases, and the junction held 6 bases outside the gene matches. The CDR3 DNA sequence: TGCAGTGCTACCCGAGGGACTAGCGCCAATGAGCAGTTCTTC. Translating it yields CSATRGTSANEQFF.

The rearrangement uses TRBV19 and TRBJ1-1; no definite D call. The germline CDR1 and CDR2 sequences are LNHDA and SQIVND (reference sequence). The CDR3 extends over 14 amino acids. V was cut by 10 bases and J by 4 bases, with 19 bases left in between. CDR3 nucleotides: TGTGCCACCACACCATCGACGGCGAGCACTGAAGCTTTCTTT. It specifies CATTPSTASTEAFF.

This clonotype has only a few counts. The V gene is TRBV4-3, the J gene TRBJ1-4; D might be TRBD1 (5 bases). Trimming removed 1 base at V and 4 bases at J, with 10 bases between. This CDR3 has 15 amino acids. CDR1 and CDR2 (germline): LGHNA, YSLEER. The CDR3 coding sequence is TGCGCCAGCAGCCAAGTGGGGCAGATTAATGAAAAACTGTTTTTT. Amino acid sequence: CASSQVGQINEKLFF.

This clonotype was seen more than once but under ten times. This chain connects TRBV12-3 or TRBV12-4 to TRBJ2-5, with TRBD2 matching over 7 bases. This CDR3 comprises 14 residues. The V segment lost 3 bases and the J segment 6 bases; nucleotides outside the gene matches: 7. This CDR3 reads CASSFAAGVQTQYF. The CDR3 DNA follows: TGTGCCAGCAGTTTTGCCGCGGGAGTGCAGACCCAGTACTTC.

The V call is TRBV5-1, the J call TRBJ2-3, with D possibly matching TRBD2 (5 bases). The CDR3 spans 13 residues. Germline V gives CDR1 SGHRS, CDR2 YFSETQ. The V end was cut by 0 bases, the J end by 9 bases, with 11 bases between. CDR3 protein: CASSLAGVTTQYF. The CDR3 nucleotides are TGCGCCAGCAGCTTGGCCGGGGTGACAACGCAGTATTTT.